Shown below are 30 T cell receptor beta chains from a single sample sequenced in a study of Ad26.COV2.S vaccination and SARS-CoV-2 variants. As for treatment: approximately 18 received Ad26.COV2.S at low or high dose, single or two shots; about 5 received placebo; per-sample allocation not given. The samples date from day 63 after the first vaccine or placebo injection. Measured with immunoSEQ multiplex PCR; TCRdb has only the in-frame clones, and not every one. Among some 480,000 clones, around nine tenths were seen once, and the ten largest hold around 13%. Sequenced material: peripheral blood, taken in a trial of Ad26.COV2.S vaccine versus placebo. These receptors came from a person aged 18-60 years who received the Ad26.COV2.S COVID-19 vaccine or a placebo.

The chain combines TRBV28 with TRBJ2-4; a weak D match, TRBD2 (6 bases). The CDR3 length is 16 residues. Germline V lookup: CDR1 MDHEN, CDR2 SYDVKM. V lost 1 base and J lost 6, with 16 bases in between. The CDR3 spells CASSLFLGQGGNIQYF. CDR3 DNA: TGTGCCAGCAGTTTATTCTTGGGGCAGGGAGGAAACATTCAGTACTTC.

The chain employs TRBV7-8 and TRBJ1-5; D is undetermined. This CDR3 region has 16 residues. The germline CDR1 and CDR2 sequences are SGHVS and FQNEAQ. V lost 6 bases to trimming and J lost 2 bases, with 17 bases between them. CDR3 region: CASRLFGGEGNQPQHF. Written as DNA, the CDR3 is TGTGCCAGCAGGTTGTTCGGTGGAGAAGGCAATCAGCCCCAGCATTTT.

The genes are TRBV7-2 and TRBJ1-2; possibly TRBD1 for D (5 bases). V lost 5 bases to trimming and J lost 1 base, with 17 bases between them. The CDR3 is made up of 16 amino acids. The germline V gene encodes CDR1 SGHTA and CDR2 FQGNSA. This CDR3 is CASSARGVGSNYGYTF. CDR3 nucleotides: TGTGCCAGCAGCGCAAGAGGGGTGGGAAGTAACTATGGCTACACCTTC.

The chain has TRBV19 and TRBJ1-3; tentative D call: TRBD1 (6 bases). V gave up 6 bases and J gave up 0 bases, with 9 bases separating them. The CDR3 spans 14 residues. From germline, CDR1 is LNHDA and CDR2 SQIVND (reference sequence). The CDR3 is CASSGQHSGNTIYF. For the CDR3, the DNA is TGTGCCAGTAGCGGACAGCACTCTGGAAACACCATATATTTT.

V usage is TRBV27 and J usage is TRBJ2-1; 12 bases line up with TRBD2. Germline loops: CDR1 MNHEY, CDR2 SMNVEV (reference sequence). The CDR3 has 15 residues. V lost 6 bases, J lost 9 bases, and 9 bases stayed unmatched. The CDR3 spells CASRASGRALGEQFF. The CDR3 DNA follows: TGTGCCAGCAGGGCTAGCGGGAGGGCCCTCGGTGAGCAGTTCTTC.

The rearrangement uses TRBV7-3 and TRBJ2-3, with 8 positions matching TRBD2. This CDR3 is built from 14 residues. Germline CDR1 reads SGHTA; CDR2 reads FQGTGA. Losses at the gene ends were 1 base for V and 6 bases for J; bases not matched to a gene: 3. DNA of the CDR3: TGTGCCAGCAGCTTAAATCGCGGGAGGGATACGCAGTATTTT. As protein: CASSLNRGRDTQYF.

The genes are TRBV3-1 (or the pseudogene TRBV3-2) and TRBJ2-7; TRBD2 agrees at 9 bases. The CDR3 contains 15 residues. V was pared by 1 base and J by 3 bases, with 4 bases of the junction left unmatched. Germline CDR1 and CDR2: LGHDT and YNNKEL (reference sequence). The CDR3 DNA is TGTGCCAGCAGCCAAGGACTAGCGGAGAGCTACGAGCAGTACTTC. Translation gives CASSQGLAESYEQYF.

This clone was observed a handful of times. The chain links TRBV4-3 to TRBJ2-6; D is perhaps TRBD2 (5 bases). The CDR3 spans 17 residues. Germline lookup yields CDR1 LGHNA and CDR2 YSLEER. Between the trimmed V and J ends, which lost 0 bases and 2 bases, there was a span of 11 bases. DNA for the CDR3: TGCGCCAGCAGCCAAGAAAATGGAGGTACTGGGGCCAACGTCCTGACTTTC. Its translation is CASSQENGGTGANVLTF.

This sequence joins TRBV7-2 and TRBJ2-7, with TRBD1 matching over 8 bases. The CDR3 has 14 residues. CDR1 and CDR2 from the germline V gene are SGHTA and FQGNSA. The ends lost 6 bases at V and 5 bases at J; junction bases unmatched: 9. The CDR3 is CASRDDRGRDEQYF. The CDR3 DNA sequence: TGTGCCAGCAGGGATGACAGGGGCAGGGACGAGCAGTACTTC.

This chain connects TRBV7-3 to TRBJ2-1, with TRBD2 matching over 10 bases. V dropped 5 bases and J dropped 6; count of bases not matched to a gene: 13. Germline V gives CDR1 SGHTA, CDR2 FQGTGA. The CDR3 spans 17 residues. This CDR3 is CASSHAALAGVINEQFF. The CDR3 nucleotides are TGTGCCAGCAGCCACGCCGCCCTAGCGGGAGTAATCAATGAGCAGTTCTTC.

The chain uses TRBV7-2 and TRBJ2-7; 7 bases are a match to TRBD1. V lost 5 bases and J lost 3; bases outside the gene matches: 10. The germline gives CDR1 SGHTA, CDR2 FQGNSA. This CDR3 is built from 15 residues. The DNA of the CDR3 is TGTGCCAGCAGCCCAGGGACAGCAGCTTACTACGAGCAGTACTTC. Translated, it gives CASSPGTAAYYEQYF.

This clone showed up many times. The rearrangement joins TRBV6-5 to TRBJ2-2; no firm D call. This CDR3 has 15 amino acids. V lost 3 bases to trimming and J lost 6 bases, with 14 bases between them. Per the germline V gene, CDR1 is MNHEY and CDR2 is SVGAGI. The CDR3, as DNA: TGTGCCAGCAGTTATCAGCCTTTAGGAGCCGGGGAGCTGTTTTTT. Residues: CASSYQPLGAGELFF.

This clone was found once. Here the CDR3 reads CASTTSSYNSPLHF. The CDR3 DNA reads as TGTGCCAGCACCACAAGCTCCTATAATTCACCCCTCCACTTT. The chain has TRBV28 and TRBJ1-6; D remains unclear. Germline CDR1 MDHEN, CDR2 SYDVKM. The ends were cut back, 7 bases at V and 0 bases at J, with 7 bases in the middle. This CDR3 contains 14 residues.

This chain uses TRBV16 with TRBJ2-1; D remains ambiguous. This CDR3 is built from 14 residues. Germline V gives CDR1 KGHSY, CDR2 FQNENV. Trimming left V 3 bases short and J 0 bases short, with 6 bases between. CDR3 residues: CASSQVLSYNEQFF. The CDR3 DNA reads TGTGCCAGCAGCCAGGTCCTCTCCTACAATGAGCAGTTCTTC.

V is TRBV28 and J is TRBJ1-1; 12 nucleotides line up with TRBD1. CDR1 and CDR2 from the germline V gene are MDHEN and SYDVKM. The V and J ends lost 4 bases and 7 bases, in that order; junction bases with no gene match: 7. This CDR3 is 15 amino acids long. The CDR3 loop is CASSSGQGAKYEAFF. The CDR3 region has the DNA TGTGCCAGCAGTTCGGGACAGGGGGCGAAGTATGAAGCTTTCTTT.

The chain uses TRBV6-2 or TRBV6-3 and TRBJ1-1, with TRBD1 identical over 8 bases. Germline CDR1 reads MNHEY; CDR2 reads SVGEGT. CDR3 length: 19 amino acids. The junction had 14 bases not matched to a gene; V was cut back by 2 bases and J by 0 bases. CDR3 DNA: TGTGCCAGCAGTTACCCATACACAAGACAGGGGACAATGAACACTGAAGCTTTCTTT. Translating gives CASSYPYTRQGTMNTEAFF.

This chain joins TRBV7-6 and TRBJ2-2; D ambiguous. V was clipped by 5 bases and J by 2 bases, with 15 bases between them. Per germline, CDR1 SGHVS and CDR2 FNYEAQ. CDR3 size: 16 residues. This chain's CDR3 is CASSSKDRINTGELFF. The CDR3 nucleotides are TGTGCCAGCAGCAGCAAGGACCGAATTAACACCGGGGAGCTGTTTTTT.

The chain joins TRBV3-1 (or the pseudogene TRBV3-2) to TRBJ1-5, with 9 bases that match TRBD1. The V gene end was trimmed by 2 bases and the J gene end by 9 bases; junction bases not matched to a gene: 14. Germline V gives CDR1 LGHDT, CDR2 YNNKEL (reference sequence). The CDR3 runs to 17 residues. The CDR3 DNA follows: TGTGCCAGCAGCCAAAAAGGGGGGACAGGGAGCGGGAGGCCCCAGCATTTT. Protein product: CASSQKGGTGSGRPQHF.

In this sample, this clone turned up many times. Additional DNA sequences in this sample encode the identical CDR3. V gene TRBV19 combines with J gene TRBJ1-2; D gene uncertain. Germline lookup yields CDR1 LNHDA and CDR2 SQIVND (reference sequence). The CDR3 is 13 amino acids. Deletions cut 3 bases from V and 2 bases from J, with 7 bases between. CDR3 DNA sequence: TGTGCCAGTAGTATTGAAGGCAACTATGGCTACACCTTC. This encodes CASSIEGNYGYTF.

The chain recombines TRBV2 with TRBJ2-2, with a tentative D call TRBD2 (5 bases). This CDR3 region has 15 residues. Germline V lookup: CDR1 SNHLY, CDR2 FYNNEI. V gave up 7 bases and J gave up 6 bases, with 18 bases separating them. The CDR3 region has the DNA TGTGCCAGCATCCCCTCGGCTAGCCGATCCGGGGAGCTGTTTTTT. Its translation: CASIPSASRSGELFF.

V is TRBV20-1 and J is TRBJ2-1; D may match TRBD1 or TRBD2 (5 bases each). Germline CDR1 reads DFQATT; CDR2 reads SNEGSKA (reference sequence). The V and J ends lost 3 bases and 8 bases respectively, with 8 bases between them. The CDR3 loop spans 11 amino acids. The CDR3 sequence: CSASRGDEQFF. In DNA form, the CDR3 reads TGCAGTGCTAGCCGAGGGGATGAGCAGTTCTTC.

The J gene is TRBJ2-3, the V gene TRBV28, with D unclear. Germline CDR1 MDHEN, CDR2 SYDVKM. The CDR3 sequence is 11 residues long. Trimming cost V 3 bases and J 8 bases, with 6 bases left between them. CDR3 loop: CASSFGPTQYF. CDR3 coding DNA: TGTGCCAGCAGTTTTGGGCCTACGCAGTATTTT. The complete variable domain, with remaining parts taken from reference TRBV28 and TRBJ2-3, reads DVKVTQSSRYLVKRTGEKVFLECVQDMDHENMFWYRQDPGLGLRLIYFSYDVKMKEKGDIPEGYSVSREKKERFSLILESASTNQTSMYLCASSFGPTQYFGPGTRLTVL.

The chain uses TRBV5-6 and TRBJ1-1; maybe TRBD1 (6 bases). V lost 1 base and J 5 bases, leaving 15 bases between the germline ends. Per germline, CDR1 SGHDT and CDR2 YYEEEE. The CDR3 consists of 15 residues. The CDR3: CASSLLGGYGTEAFF. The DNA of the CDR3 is TGTGCCAGCAGCTTGTTAGGGGGATATGGAACTGAAGCTTTCTTT.

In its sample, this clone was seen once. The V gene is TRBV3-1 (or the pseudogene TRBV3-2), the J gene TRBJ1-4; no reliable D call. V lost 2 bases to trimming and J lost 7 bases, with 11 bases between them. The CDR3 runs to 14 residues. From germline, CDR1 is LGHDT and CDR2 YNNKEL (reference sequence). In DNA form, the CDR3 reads TGTGCCAGCAGCCAAAGACCCATCCCTGAAAAACTGTTTTTT. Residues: CASSQRPIPEKLFF.

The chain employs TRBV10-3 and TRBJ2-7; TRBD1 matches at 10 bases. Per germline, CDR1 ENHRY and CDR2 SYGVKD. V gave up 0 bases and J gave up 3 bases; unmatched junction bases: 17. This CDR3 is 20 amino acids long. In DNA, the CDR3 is TGTGCCATCAGTGAGTCGATTTTGACCCCCCCCGGGACAGGGGACTACGAGCAGTACTTC. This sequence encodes CAISESILTPPGTGDYEQYF.

Written as DNA, the CDR3 is TGTGCCAGCAGCAGAGACAGCTCTCTCGGCTACACCTTC. Protein product: CASSRDSSLGYTF. V gene TRBV7-9 combines with J gene TRBJ1-2; D might be TRBD1 (5 bases). This CDR3 contains 13 residues. Trimming pared 5 bases from V and 8 bases from J, leaving 15 bases between. Germline V gene lookup returns CDR1 SEHNR and CDR2 FQNEAQ (reference sequence).

CDR3 DNA sequence: TGTGCCAGTAGATTCAAGCCCGGGGGGACTGAAGCTTTCTTT. This translates into CASRFKPGGTEAFF. The chain employs TRBV19 and TRBJ1-1, with D possibly matching TRBD1 (5 bases). Germline V lookup: CDR1 LNHDA, CDR2 SQIVND (reference sequence). V lost 6 bases and J lost 5, with 16 bases in between. CDR3 length: 14 residues.

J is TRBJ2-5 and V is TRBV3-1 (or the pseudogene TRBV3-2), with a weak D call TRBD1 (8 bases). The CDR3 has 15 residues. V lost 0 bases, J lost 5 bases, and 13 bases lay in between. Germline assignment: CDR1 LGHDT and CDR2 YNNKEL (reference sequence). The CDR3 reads CASSQDDRGGETQYF. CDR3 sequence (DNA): TGTGCCAGCAGCCAAGACGACAGGGGAGGGGAGACCCAGTACTTC.

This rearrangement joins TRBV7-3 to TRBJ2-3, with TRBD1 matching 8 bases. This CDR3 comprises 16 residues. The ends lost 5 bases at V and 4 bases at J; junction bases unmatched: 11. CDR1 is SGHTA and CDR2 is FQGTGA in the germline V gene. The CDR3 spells CASSPWAGGSPDTQYF. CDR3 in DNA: TGTGCCAGCAGCCCGTGGGCAGGGGGCTCCCCAGATACGCAGTATTTT.

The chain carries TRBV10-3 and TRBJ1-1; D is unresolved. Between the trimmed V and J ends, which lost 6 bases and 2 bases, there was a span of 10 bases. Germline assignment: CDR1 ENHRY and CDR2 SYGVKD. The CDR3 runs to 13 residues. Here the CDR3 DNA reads TGTGCCATCAGCCCAAAGGATAACACTGAAGCTTTCTTT. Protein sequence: CAISPKDNTEAFF.